Listed below are T cell receptor beta chains from one sample, sequenced in a study of CD8 T cells in Susac syndrome. TCRdb independently ran MiXCR on the immunoSEQ multiplex PCR reads; one entry per CDR3 protein. The table includes around 170,000 distinct CDR3 sequences, approximately 96% detected once. The sample was CD4+ T cells from PBMCs. Receptor source: a human donor with Susac syndrome. Each CDR3 is given with its conserved first and last residue. D genes are given only for firm matches. The size entry is marked missing in some rows and otherwise reads once, few, many or a size class.

d_call: NA
clone_size: NA
v_call: TRBV18
j_call: TRBJ2-7
cdr3_aa: CASSKDPNYEQYF
cdr3_nt: TGTGCCAGCTCAAAGGACCCAAACTACGAGCAGTACTTC

d_call: TRBD1
clone_size: NA
v_call: TRBV12-3/TRBV12-4
j_call: TRBJ1-5
cdr3_aa: CASSLRGQGAGQPQHF
cdr3_nt: TGTGCCAGCAGTTTAAGGGGACAGGGGGCAGGTCAGCCCCAGCATTTT

d_call: TRBD1
clone_size: NA
v_call: TRBV20-1
j_call: TRBJ2-7
cdr3_aa: CSASGQGAKEQYF
cdr3_nt: TGCAGTGCCTCAGGACAGGGGGCCAAAGAGCAGTACTTC

d_call: TRBD1
clone_size: NA
v_call: TRBV7-7
j_call: TRBJ2-5
cdr3_aa: CASSRTGGYGETQYF
cdr3_nt: TGTGCCAGCAGCCGGACAGGGGGCTATGGTGAGACCCAGTACTTC

d_call: NA
clone_size: NA
v_call: TRBV5-1
j_call: TRBJ1-6
cdr3_aa: CASSPDQDSPLHF
cdr3_nt: TGCGCCAGCAGCCCGGACCAAGATTCACCCCTCCACTTT

d_call: TRBD2
clone_size: once
v_call: TRBV7-6
j_call: TRBJ2-3
cdr3_aa: CASSLLASGVTDTQYF
cdr3_nt: TGTGCCAGCAGCTTACTGGCTAGCGGGGTGACAGATACGCAGTATTTT

d_call: NA
clone_size: NA
v_call: TRBV4-1
j_call: TRBJ2-7
cdr3_aa: CASRQLGSDLRQYF
cdr3_nt: TGCGCCAGCAGACAACTGGGGTCGGATCTTAGGCAGTACTTC

d_call: NA
clone_size: NA
v_call: TRBV19
j_call: TRBJ1-5
cdr3_aa: CASSDGDRPQHF
cdr3_nt: TGTGCCAGTAGTGATGGGGATCGGCCCCAGCATTTT

d_call: NA
clone_size: NA
v_call: TRBV5-1
j_call: TRBJ2-1
cdr3_aa: CASSLVLGNEQFF
cdr3_nt: TGCGCCAGCAGCTTGGTGTTGGGGAATGAGCAGTTCTTC

d_call: NA
clone_size: NA
v_call: TRBV6-5
j_call: TRBJ2-1
cdr3_aa: CASSSSRNEQFF
cdr3_nt: TGTGCCAGCAGTTCCTCACGGAATGAGCAGTTCTTC

d_call: NA
clone_size: NA
v_call: TRBV20-1
j_call: TRBJ2-5
cdr3_aa: CSARGVSVSETQYF
cdr3_nt: TGCAGTGCTAGGGGCGTATCGGTCTCTGAGACCCAGTACTTC

d_call: NA
clone_size: NA
v_call: TRBV7-9
j_call: TRBJ2-1
cdr3_aa: CASSLAQFIGIEQFF
cdr3_nt: TGTGCCAGCAGCTTAGCCCAGTTTATAGGAATTGAGCAGTTCTTC

d_call: NA
clone_size: once
v_call: TRBV29-1
j_call: TRBJ2-5
cdr3_aa: CSERGAQETQYF
cdr3_nt: TGCAGCGAACGGGGGGCCCAAGAGACCCAGTACTTC

d_call: NA
clone_size: NA
v_call: TRBV3-1
j_call: TRBJ1-5
cdr3_aa: CASSPDANQPQHF
cdr3_nt: TGTGCCAGCAGTCCGGACGCCAATCAGCCCCAGCATTTT

d_call: NA
clone_size: NA
v_call: TRBV5-4
j_call: TRBJ2-1
cdr3_aa: CASSLGQPVTYNEQFF
cdr3_nt: TGTGCCAGCAGCTTAGGGCAGCCTGTAACCTACAATGAGCAGTTCTTC

d_call: TRBD1
clone_size: NA
v_call: TRBV15
j_call: TRBJ1-4
cdr3_aa: CATSPRDRASEKLFF
cdr3_nt: TGTGCCACCAGCCCGCGGGACAGGGCTTCAGAAAAACTGTTTTTT

d_call: NA
clone_size: NA
v_call: TRBV20-1
j_call: TRBJ2-5
cdr3_aa: CSARVQETQYF
cdr3_nt: TGCAGTGCTAGGGTCCAAGAGACCCAGTACTTC

d_call: TRBD2
clone_size: NA
v_call: TRBV7-2
j_call: TRBJ2-3
cdr3_aa: CASSSSERGSTDTQYF
cdr3_nt: TGTGCCAGCAGCTCCTCCGAGCGGGGGAGCACAGATACGCAGTATTTT

d_call: NA
clone_size: NA
v_call: TRBV20-1
j_call: TRBJ2-3
cdr3_aa: CSLRGPQSTDTQYF
cdr3_nt: TGCAGTCTCCGGGGACCTCAGAGCACAGATACGCAGTATTTT

d_call: NA
clone_size: NA
v_call: TRBV25-1
j_call: TRBJ1-5
cdr3_aa: CASSEEHPSSSQHF
cdr3_nt: TGTGCCAGCAGTGAGGAACACCCTAGCTCGTCCCAGCATTTT

d_call: NA
clone_size: NA
v_call: TRBV19
j_call: TRBJ2-1
cdr3_aa: CASSIGRQNNEQFF
cdr3_nt: TGTGCCAGTAGTATTGGCCGTCAAAACAATGAGCAGTTCTTC

d_call: TRBD2
clone_size: NA
v_call: TRBV3-1
j_call: TRBJ2-5
cdr3_aa: CASSLSGRGGHQETQYF
cdr3_nt: TGTGCCAGCAGCCTATCCGGGAGGGGGGGCCACCAAGAGACCCAGTACTTC

d_call: NA
clone_size: NA
v_call: TRBV6-2/TRBV6-3
j_call: TRBJ1-2
cdr3_aa: CASRSPPGQQDGYTF
cdr3_nt: TGTGCCAGCAGATCCCCACCAGGCCAGCAGGATGGCTACACCTTC

d_call: NA
clone_size: NA
v_call: TRBV20-1
j_call: TRBJ2-3
cdr3_aa: CSARGVTPDTQYF
cdr3_nt: TGCAGTGCTAGAGGCGTTACCCCAGATACGCAGTATTTT

d_call: NA
clone_size: NA
v_call: TRBV27
j_call: TRBJ2-1
cdr3_aa: CASSTRGYNEQFF
cdr3_nt: TGTGCCAGCAGTACTAGGGGATACAATGAGCAGTTCTTC

d_call: TRBD2
clone_size: NA
v_call: TRBV19
j_call: TRBJ2-5
cdr3_aa: CASMSGGETQYF
cdr3_nt: TGTGCCAGTATGAGCGGGGGAGAGACCCAGTACTTC

d_call: NA
clone_size: once
v_call: TRBV4-1
j_call: TRBJ2-3
cdr3_aa: CASSQVHPLLAPLDTQYF
cdr3_nt: TGCGCCAGCAGCCAAGTCCACCCCCTACTAGCTCCTTTAGATACGCAGTATTTT

d_call: NA
clone_size: NA
v_call: TRBV30
j_call: TRBJ1-1
cdr3_aa: CAWSLTGYTEAFF
cdr3_nt: TGTGCCTGGAGCCTAACGGGGTACACTGAAGCTTTCTTT

d_call: TRBD1
clone_size: NA
v_call: TRBV15
j_call: TRBJ1-4
cdr3_aa: CATSSEDRGKEKLFF
cdr3_nt: TGTGCCACCAGCAGCGAGGACAGGGGGAAAGAAAAACTGTTTTTT

d_call: NA
clone_size: NA
v_call: TRBV7-2
j_call: TRBJ1-5
cdr3_aa: CASSGRGTDNQPQHF
cdr3_nt: TGTGCCAGCAGCGGACGCGGGACGGATAATCAGCCCCAGCATTTT

d_call: TRBD2
clone_size: NA
v_call: TRBV7-9
j_call: TRBJ2-3
cdr3_aa: CASSDRTSVPDTQYF
cdr3_nt: TGTGCCAGCAGCGACCGGACTAGCGTGCCAGATACGCAGTATTTT

d_call: NA
clone_size: NA
v_call: TRBV7-9
j_call: TRBJ1-5
cdr3_aa: CASAGGQHQPQHF
cdr3_nt: TGTGCCAGCGCGGGGGGCCAACATCAGCCCCAGCATTTT

d_call: NA
clone_size: NA
v_call: TRBV3-1
j_call: TRBJ2-3
cdr3_aa: CASSQNEQQYF
cdr3_nt: TGTGCCAGCAGCCAAAACGAACAACAGTATTTT

d_call: NA
clone_size: NA
v_call: TRBV15
j_call: TRBJ2-1
cdr3_aa: CATSTQGFDEQFF
cdr3_nt: TGTGCCACCAGCACACAGGGTTTCGATGAGCAGTTCTTC

d_call: NA
clone_size: NA
v_call: TRBV20-1
j_call: TRBJ1-2
cdr3_aa: CSVDLSVISYGYTF
cdr3_nt: TGCAGTGTGGACCTGTCGGTAATTTCCTATGGCTACACCTTC

d_call: NA
clone_size: NA
v_call: TRBV20-1
j_call: TRBJ2-7
cdr3_aa: CSASRPGTPDGEQYF
cdr3_nt: TGCAGTGCTAGCCGACCAGGGACGCCGGACGGCGAGCAGTACTTC

d_call: TRBD1
clone_size: NA
v_call: TRBV27
j_call: TRBJ1-2
cdr3_aa: CASSLSGGDGYTF
cdr3_nt: TGTGCCAGCAGTTTATCAGGGGGCGATGGCTACACCTTC

d_call: TRBD2
clone_size: NA
v_call: TRBV7-8
j_call: TRBJ2-2
cdr3_aa: CASRAMAGETTGELFF
cdr3_nt: TGTGCCAGCAGGGCCATGGCGGGGGAAACCACCGGGGAGCTGTTTTTT

d_call: NA
clone_size: once
v_call: TRBV14
j_call: TRBJ1-2
cdr3_aa: CASSQDLGGPGGYTF
cdr3_nt: TGTGCCAGCAGCCAAGATCTCGGAGGACCCGGAGGCTACACCTTC

d_call: TRBD2
clone_size: NA
v_call: TRBV6-5
j_call: TRBJ2-5
cdr3_aa: CASTTSGGETQYF
cdr3_nt: TGTGCCAGCACCACCTCGGGAGGGGAGACCCAGTACTTC

d_call: TRBD2
clone_size: once
v_call: TRBV18
j_call: TRBJ2-7
cdr3_aa: CASSQRGGSEQYF
cdr3_nt: TGTGCCAGCTCACAGCGGGGGGGCAGTGAGCAGTACTTC

d_call: NA
clone_size: once
v_call: TRBV14
j_call: TRBJ2-5
cdr3_aa: CASSQDGARGSQETQYF
cdr3_nt: TGTGCCAGCAGCCAAGATGGGGCTCGGGGCTCTCAAGAGACCCAGTACTTC

d_call: TRBD2
clone_size: NA
v_call: TRBV9
j_call: TRBJ2-7
cdr3_aa: CASSRGLAGGPLGTYEQYF
cdr3_nt: TGTGCCAGCAGCCGGGGACTAGCGGGGGGCCCGTTAGGTACCTACGAGCAGTACTTC

d_call: TRBD1
clone_size: NA
v_call: TRBV16
j_call: TRBJ1-2
cdr3_aa: CASSTMLTGDYGYTF
cdr3_nt: TGTGCCAGCAGCACAATGCTAACAGGGGACTATGGCTACACCTTC

d_call: NA
clone_size: NA
v_call: TRBV20-1
j_call: TRBJ2-5
cdr3_aa: CSGWRIRGTQYF
cdr3_nt: TGCAGTGGGTGGCGGATTCGGGGGACCCAGTACTTC